The 26 T cell receptor beta chains given below trace back to one sample, sequenced in a study of shared clonotypes between healthy human individuals. The method was immunoSEQ multiplex PCR; TCRdb's version includes in-frame clones alone and lacks a portion of them. This table has some 1,600,000 clones, around 98% appearing once. Sequenced material: naive CD4+ T cells sorted from blood. Subset defined: CD45RA+ positively selected. Receptors were obtained from a man aged 30-40 years in good health.

This chain joins TRBV11-2 and TRBJ2-5; D is possibly TRBD2 (6 bases). The J call may be wrong; the DNA end is better matched by TRBJ2-7. CDR3 size: 12 residues. Germline V gene sequence: CDR1 SGHAT, CDR2 FQNNGV. CDR3 sequence reads: CASSSGLYEQYF. Written as DNA, the CDR3 is TGTGCCAGCAGCTCGGGACTCTACGAGCAGTACTTC.

This chain links TRBV28 with TRBJ2-1, with D perhaps assigned TRBD1 or TRBD2 (5 bases each). Germline values: CDR1 MDHEN, CDR2 SYDVKM. The V end lost 8 bases, the J end lost 7 bases, and 15 bases lay between the germline ends. The CDR3 extends over 13 amino acids. In DNA form, the CDR3 reads TGTGCCAGCTATAGGGGAGCCTCGAATGAGCAGTTCTTC. Translating gives CASYRGASNEQFF.

This chain links TRBV5-4 with TRBJ2-2; D unresolved. Trimming removed 10 bases at V and 6 bases at J, with 10 bases between. Germline CDR1 SGHNT, CDR2 YYREEE (reference sequence). The CDR3 totals 11 residues. CDR3 region: CAAGIAGELFF. In nucleotides, the CDR3 is TGTGCCGCCGGAATAGCCGGGGAGCTGTTTTTT.

The V gene is TRBV19, the J gene TRBJ2-7; TRBD2 agrees at 7 bases. Germline-derived CDR1 and CDR2 are LNHDA and SQIVND (reference sequence). The junction had 3 bases not matched to a gene; V was cut back by 1 base and J by 3 bases. The CDR3 contains 14 residues. As DNA, the CDR3 is TGTGCCAGTAGTATAGGCGGGAGTCACTACGAGCAGTACTTC. It encodes CASSIGGSHYEQYF.

This rearrangement joins TRBV7-2 to TRBJ2-7; TRBD2 is a possible D gene (5 bases). The length of the CDR3 is 14 residues. Deletions cut 1 base from V and 5 bases from J, with 12 bases between. The germline CDR1 and CDR2 sequences are SGHTA and FQGNSA. The CDR3 DNA follows: TGTGCCAGCAGCTTAGGGGTGGGGAGAGACGAGCAGTACTTC. This translates into CASSLGVGRDEQYF.

As to this clone: At the DNA level, this CDR3 is encoded by other sequences in the same sample as well. The rearrangement links TRBV7-9 to TRBJ2-1, with D unresolved. Germline V lookup: CDR1 SEHNR, CDR2 FQNEAQ (reference sequence). The CDR3 runs to 13 residues. Trimming cost V 3 bases and J 2 bases, with 5 bases left between them. The CDR3 spells CASSLGTYNEQFF. The CDR3 nucleotides are TGTGCCAGCAGCTTGGGCACCTACAATGAGCAGTTCTTC.

The genes are TRBV7-2 and TRBJ2-7; D is perhaps TRBD2 (6 bases). Germline values: CDR1 SGHTA, CDR2 FQGNSA. The CDR3 contains 14 residues. Trimming took 5 bases from V and 6 from J, leaving 17 bases between them. In nucleotides, the CDR3 is TGTGCCAGCAGCCTCCAGGGAGGTTACGGCGAGCAGTACTTC. It specifies CASSLQGGYGEQYF.

The chain links TRBV7-3 to TRBJ2-3, with D perhaps matching TRBD2 (6 bases). This CDR3 is built from 11 residues. The ends were cut back, 5 bases at V and 9 bases at J, with 9 bases in the middle. CDR1 SGHTA and CDR2 FQGTGA come from the germline V gene. This CDR3 is CASSLGGTQYF. CDR3 nucleotides: TGTGCCAGCAGCCTCGGGGGAACGCAGTATTTT.

The table lists this clone with a count of one. The J gene is TRBJ2-1, the V gene TRBV5-4; 8 bases align to TRBD2. The CDR3 is 18 amino acids. Losses at the gene ends were 3 bases for V and 10 bases for J; bases not matched to a gene: 21. Germline V gives CDR1 SGHNT, CDR2 YYREEE (reference sequence). In DNA form, the CDR3 reads TGTGCCAGCAGCTCCAGCCCCGTGCGACTAGCGCCCATGGGGGAGCAGTTCTTC. Protein: CASSSSPVRLAPMGEQFF.

The V and J genes are TRBV4-1 and TRBJ2-1; no reliable D call. V was shortened by 1 base and J by 0 bases, with 7 bases between the two germline ends. The CDR3 consists of 15 residues. Germline CDR1 MGHRA, CDR2 YSYEKL. The CDR3 sequence: CASSQGVFSYNEQFF. The CDR3 DNA follows: TGCGCCAGCAGCCAAGGAGTCTTCTCCTACAATGAGCAGTTCTTC.

This clone was recorded once. This chain connects TRBV10-2 to TRBJ2-1; D perhaps matches TRBD2 (5 bases). Per germline, CDR1 WSHSY and CDR2 SAAADI. The CDR3 has 14 residues. V was cut by 8 bases and J by 9 bases, with 20 bases left in between. The CDR3 nucleotides are TGCGCCAGCTCCGCCGGGAATAGGGTCAGTGAGCAGTTCTTC. This sequence encodes CASSAGNRVSEQFF.

This sequence joins TRBV28 and TRBJ2-3; 7 bases match TRBD2. The V gene end was trimmed by 5 bases and the J gene end by 2 bases; junction bases not matched to a gene: 7. Germline CDR1 MDHEN, CDR2 SYDVKM. The CDR3 sequence is 15 residues long. CDR3 sequence (DNA): TGTGCCAGCAGTAAATCCAGGGACTACACAGATACGCAGTATTTT. This gives the protein CASSKSRDYTDTQYF.

V is TRBV29-1 and J is TRBJ2-4; D possibly uses TRBD1 or TRBD2 (6 bases each). CDR1 SQVTM and CDR2 ANQGSEA come from the germline V gene. V gave up 4 bases and J gave up 6 bases, with 16 bases separating them. This CDR3 region has 14 residues. The chain's CDR3 is CSVAAQGGGNIQYF. The CDR3 nucleotides read TGCAGCGTTGCTGCCCAAGGGGGAGGAAACATTCAGTACTTC.

This sequence joins TRBV28 and TRBJ2-1, with 7 bases matching TRBD2. From germline, CDR1 is MDHEN and CDR2 SYDVKM. After removal of 4 bases from V and 8 bases from J, the junction contained 17 bases not matched to a gene. CDR3 length: 17 residues. CDR3 nucleotides: TGTGCCAGCAGTTCCCCCCCCTCTTGGGGGAGGGCCCATGAGCAGTTCTTC. It specifies CASSSPPSWGRAHEQFF.

With respect to this clone: Other DNA variants within this sample encode the same CDR3. The chain uses TRBV5-1 and TRBJ2-5, with TRBD2 matching 16 bases. With 3 bases clipped from V and 4 bases from J, the junction kept 6 bases outside the gene matches. The length of the CDR3 is 17 residues. CDR1 and CDR2 from the germline V gene are SGHRS and YFSETQ. The CDR3 sequence: CASSSGLAGGPGETQYF. In DNA form, the CDR3 reads TGCGCCAGCAGCTCGGGACTAGCGGGAGGGCCGGGAGAGACCCAGTACTTC. Drawing the rest from reference TRBV5-1 and TRBJ2-5, the complete variable domain is KAGVTQTPRYLIKTRGQQVTLSCSPISGHRSVSWYQQTPGQGLQFLFEYFSETQRNKGNFPGRFSGRQFSNSRSEMNVSTLELGDSALYLCASSSGLAGGPGETQYFGPGTRLLVL.

A note on this clone: The sample has other DNA sequences that encode this CDR3 too. The chain links TRBV5-1 to TRBJ1-2, with 8 positions matching TRBD1. Trimming took 4 bases from V and 5 from J; bases not matched to a gene: 7. The CDR3 covers 14 residues. Germline V CDR1 and CDR2: SGHRS, YFSETQ. This CDR3 is CASSLGQGGYGYTF. CDR3 bases: TGCGCCAGCAGCCTCGGACAGGGCGGGTATGGCTACACCTTC.

J is TRBJ2-1 and V is TRBV5-5; D is ambiguous. From germline, CDR1 is SGHKS and CDR2 YYEKEE (reference sequence). The V and J ends lost 6 bases and 8 bases respectively, with 12 bases between them. The CDR3 is 12 amino acids. The CDR3 protein is CASTPGGYEQFF. Written as DNA, the CDR3 is TGTGCCAGCACCCCGGGTGGGTATGAGCAGTTCTTC.

The rearrangement uses TRBV19 and TRBJ2-5, with 10 nucleotides matching TRBD1. Germline CDR1 reads LNHDA; CDR2 reads SQIVND (reference sequence). J gave up 5 bases and V 5 bases, and 8 bases lay outside the gene matches. This CDR3 contains 15 residues. The CDR3 region is CASSPRPGQGETQYF. The CDR3 DNA follows: TGTGCCAGTAGTCCTCGCCCGGGACAGGGGGAGACCCAGTACTTC.

The chain is built from TRBV5-1 and TRBJ2-5, with 8 nucleotides matching TRBD2. V dropped 4 bases and J dropped 5; count of bases not matched to a gene: 13. CDR1 SGHRS and CDR2 YFSETQ come from the germline V gene. CDR3 length equals 16 residues. The CDR3 spells CASSGSTSAMFETQYF. In DNA, the CDR3 is TGCGCCAGCAGCGGATCGACTAGCGCGATGTTCGAGACCCAGTACTTC.

The chain couples TRBV28 to TRBJ2-6, with D tentatively TRBD1 or TRBD2 (5 bases each). This CDR3 region has 15 residues. From germline, CDR1 is MDHEN and CDR2 SYDVKM. The V gene lost 6 bases and the J gene lost 2 bases, with 11 bases spanning the gap. CDR3 region: CASRPGGTGANVLTF. DNA of the CDR3: TGTGCCAGCAGACCTGGGGGAACTGGGGCCAACGTCCTGACTTTC.

The rearrangement joins TRBV12-5 to TRBJ2-7; D unresolved. The CDR3 totals 13 residues. Germline V gene sequence: CDR1 LGHNT, CDR2 FRNRAP. Trimming pared 2 bases from V and 3 bases from J, leaving 8 bases between. The CDR3 DNA follows: TGTGCTAGTGGTTTGAGCCCCAACTACGAGCAGTACTTC. Protein product: CASGLSPNYEQYF.

In DNA, the CDR3 is TGTGCCAGCACTCCCTCCCATGCCTCCTACGAGCAGTACTTC. Protein product: CASTPSHASYEQYF. The chain links TRBV28 to TRBJ2-7; D unresolved. Germline V CDR1 and CDR2: MDHEN, SYDVKM. Trimming removed 7 bases from V and 0 bases from J, with 13 bases in between. The length of the CDR3 is 14 residues.

The chain combines TRBV2 with TRBJ2-1; a weak D match, TRBD2 (5 bases). In germline, CDR1 is SNHLY, CDR2 FYNNEI. The CDR3 has 13 amino acids. V lost 6 bases and J lost 7, with 13 bases in between. The CDR3 loop reads CASRLSSTNEQFF. In DNA, the CDR3 is TGTGCCAGCAGGCTGTCTAGCACGAATGAGCAGTTCTTC.

The chain recombines TRBV4-3 with TRBJ1-4, with 7 bases aligning to TRBD1. Losses at the gene ends were 7 bases for V and 8 bases for J; bases not matched to a gene: 7. CDR3 length: 13 amino acids. Germline CDR1 is LGHNA and CDR2 is YSLEER. CDR3 sequence reads: CASTRQGGEKLFF. CDR3 in DNA: TGCGCCAGCACAAGACAGGGAGGGGAAAAACTGTTTTTT.

This sequence joins TRBV21-1 and TRBJ1-5. TRBV21-1 is deemed a pseudogene. CDR3 size: 19 residues. CDR3: CASSNGAQPEHVDNQPQHF. CDR3 nucleotides: TGTGCCAGCAGCAACGGAGCCCAACCGGAACACGTGGACAATCAGCCCCAGCATTTT.

The chain links TRBV18 to TRBJ2-3; D remains unclear. CDR1 is KGHSH, CDR2 LQKENI, per germline. V was pared by 3 bases and J by 4 bases, with 14 bases between. The CDR3 sequence is 15 residues long. The CDR3, as DNA: TGTGCCAGCTCACCGGGCTCAAAAGAATCAGATACGCAGTATTTT. This translates into CASSPGSKESDTQYF.